The table lists the clone carrying this T cell receptor beta chain with a few counts. These data come from a study of T cells in Graves' hyperthyroidism and ophthalmopathy. TCR beta CDR3 regions were amplified from RNA transcripts. A first-round RT-PCR of the TCR CDR3 used the HTBI primer set. TCRdb fed the multiplex PCR reads into MiXCR, producing one record per CDR3 protein. This table holds some 700,000 distinct CDR3 sequences, around a sixth found once. The CDR3 covers 16 residues. Germline trimming cut 5 bases from V and 5 bases from J; bases unmatched to any gene: 10. From germline, CDR1 is LNHDA and CDR2 SQIVND (reference sequence).

The genes are TRBV19 and TRBJ1-4, with TRBD1 matching 8 bases. This clonotype was sampled from a man over 45 with Graves' hyperthyroidism. The sequenced sample consisted of blood. The CDR3 region has the DNA TGTGCCAGTAGTGCCGGACAGGGCGCGGGAAATGAAAAACTGTTTTTT. It codes for CASSAGQGAGNEKLFF.